The 10 T cell receptor beta chains presented below share a single source sample, sequenced in a study of blood T cell repertoires in COVID-19. Measured with immunoSEQ multiplex PCR; TCRdb has only the in-frame clones, and not every one. The profile shows around 700,000 clones, approximately 90% of them singletons. The specimen sequenced was peripheral blood. The receptors were sampled from a woman under 30 with acute or convalescent COVID-19.

The rearrangement uses TRBV30 and TRBJ2-5, with a weak D call TRBD1 (5 bases). Looked up from germline, CDR1 is GTSNPN and CDR2 is SVGIG (reference sequence). The CDR3 totals 14 residues. V was shortened by 6 bases and J by 5 bases, with 19 bases between the two germline ends. This chain's CDR3 is CACSKTSPGETQYF. Written as DNA, the CDR3 is TGTGCCTGTTCTAAAACCAGCCCAGGGGAGACCCAGTACTTC.

This chain links TRBV5-1 with TRBJ1-2, with 8 bases matching TRBD1. Germline V gene sequence: CDR1 SGHRS, CDR2 YFSETQ. This CDR3 is 15 amino acids long. The V segment lost 4 bases and the J segment 0 bases; nucleotides outside the gene matches: 5. DNA of the CDR3: TGCGCCAGCAGCCCGACAGGGGACTCTAACTATGGCTACACCTTC. Amino acids: CASSPTGDSNYGYTF.

The chain has TRBV5-1 and TRBJ1-1, with a possible D match to TRBD1 (5 bases). The CDR3 runs 15 residues. V was trimmed by 3 bases and J by 4 bases, leaving 16 bases between them. Germline V gene sequence: CDR1 SGHRS, CDR2 YFSETQ. This chain's CDR3 is CASSYGGAGSTEAFF. CDR3 DNA: TGCGCCAGCAGCTATGGAGGGGCAGGCAGCACTGAAGCTTTCTTT.

This chain joins TRBV5-5 and TRBJ1-2; D is unclear. Trimming shortened V by 1 base and J by 8 bases, and 21 bases separated the two germline ends. Germline assignment: CDR1 SGHKS and CDR2 YYEKEE (reference sequence). The CDR3 runs to 16 residues. CDR3 in DNA: TGTGCCAGCAGCTTGCTCAGGAGGGTAACCTGGGAAGGCTACACCTTC. It is translated as CASSLLRRVTWEGYTF.

In its sample, this clone was seen once. The chain is built from TRBV7-7 and TRBJ2-2; D remains unclear. The CDR3 length is 17 residues. CDR1 SSHAT and CDR2 FNYEAQ come from the germline V gene (reference sequence). Trimming removed 5 bases at V and 0 bases at J, with 16 bases between. CDR3 residues: CASSPNRLTANTGELFF. Written as DNA, the CDR3 is TGTGCCAGCAGCCCCAACCGACTGACCGCGAACACCGGGGAGCTGTTTTTT.

This clone occurred a few times. The chain uses TRBV2 and TRBJ1-2; D is unclear. CDR1 and CDR2 from the germline V gene are SNHLY and FYNNEI. The germline V and J ends were trimmed by 6 bases and 3 bases, with 8 bases remaining between them. This CDR3 comprises 12 residues. For the CDR3, the DNA is TGTGCCAGCAGGCCGCGGCACTATGGCTACACCTTC. Protein: CASRPRHYGYTF.

The genes are TRBV5-5 and TRBJ2-7; 8 bases line up with TRBD2. Germline V gene sequence: CDR1 SGHKS, CDR2 YYEKEE (reference sequence). The CDR3 is 15 amino acids. The V gene end was trimmed by 0 bases and the J gene end by 2 bases; junction bases not matched to a gene: 4. CDR3 protein: CASSLVPGGTYEQYF. The DNA for the CDR3 is TGTGCCAGCAGCTTGGTTCCGGGGGGGACCTACGAGCAGTACTTC.

V and J are TRBV6-5 and TRBJ1-1, with TRBD1 as a possible D gene (5 bases). Germline values: CDR1 MNHEY, CDR2 SVGAGI. Trimming removed 3 bases at V and 1 base at J, with 9 bases between. The CDR3 consists of 14 residues. The CDR3 DNA follows: TGTGCCAGCAGTTATCGGGGGGAGAACACTGAAGCTTTCTTT. The encoded protein is CASSYRGENTEAFF.

The chain joins TRBV21-1 to TRBJ1-2; the table's D call TRBD1 went unverified against the DNA. TRBV21-1 is a pseudogene. The CDR3 consists of 15 residues. This CDR3 is CASSSPGNSVRGYTF. The CDR3 region has the DNA TGTGCCAGCAGCTCACCAGGGAATTCGGTACGGGGCTACACCTTC.

This clone was seen a handful of times. The CDR3 reads CASSLEGTGEQYF. The CDR3 bases are TGTGCCAGCAGCTTAGAAGGCACAGGCGAGCAGTACTTC. The V gene is TRBV11-3, the J gene TRBJ2-7, with D possibly TRBD1 on 5 matching bases. Germline CDR1 and CDR2: SGHNT and YENEEA. V was trimmed by 0 bases and J by 6 bases, leaving 9 bases between them. This CDR3 is built from 13 residues.